Listed below are T cell receptor beta chains from one sample, sequenced in a study of cytomegalovirus exposure and HLA in healthy donors. Clones were sequenced by immunoSEQ multiplex PCR, and TCRdb holds only the in-frame ones, with some missing. The data hold around 220,000 clones, with roughly 85% observed a single time. Sample: PBMCs. The receptors shown here come from a man aged 18 to 29 in good health and CMV-seronegative. Both conserved end residues are part of each CDR3. Fields, in order: V gene, clone size, J gene, CDR3 length, D gene, CDR3 protein, CDR3 DNA. D genes are given only for firm matches. Some rows mark clone size as missing; the rest say once, few, many or name a class of expanded clone.

V: TRBV7-9; size: few; J: TRBJ2-5; length: 13; D: .; CDR3: CASSRTGIETQYF; DNA: TGTGCCAGCAGCCGTACAGGGATCGAGACCCAGTACTTC
V: TRBV28; size: .; J: TRBJ1-1; length: 14; D: TRBD1; CDR3: CASRRQGPNTEAFF; DNA: TGTGCCAGCAGACGACAGGGGCCGAACACTGAAGCTTTCTTT
V: TRBV7-8; size: .; J: TRBJ1-5; length: 15; D: .; CDR3: CASSLVAGNNQPQHF; DNA: TGTGCCAGCAGCTTAGTGGCAGGGAACAATCAGCCCCAGCATTTT
V: TRBV27; size: .; J: TRBJ2-1; length: 14; D: .; CDR3: CASSFLADNNEQFF; DNA: TGTGCCAGCAGTTTTTTAGCGGACAATAATGAGCAGTTCTTC
V: TRBV6-5; size: .; J: TRBJ2-1; length: 15; D: .; CDR3: CASSYPTGNTNEQFF; DNA: TGTGCCAGCAGTTACCCAACAGGGAATACGAATGAGCAGTTCTTC
V: TRBV30; size: .; J: TRBJ2-7; length: 15; D: TRBD1; CDR3: CAWSPRGTGIDEQYF; DNA: TGTGCCTGGAGTCCTCGGGGGACAGGGATTGACGAGCAGTACTTC
V: TRBV11-3; size: few; J: TRBJ2-1; length: 16; D: TRBD1; CDR3: CASSSHSDRGRNEQFF; DNA: TGTGCCAGCAGCTCTCACTCGGACAGGGGACGCAATGAGCAGTTCTTC
V: TRBV7-9; size: many; J: TRBJ2-2; length: 16; D: .; CDR3: CASSPLRLGNTGELFF; DNA: TGTGCCAGCAGCCCACTACGCCTAGGTAACACCGGGGAGCTGTTTTTT
V: TRBV9; size: .; J: TRBJ2-2; length: 19; D: TRBD2; CDR3: CASSVGPVLAGANTGELFF; DNA: TGTGCCAGCAGCGTAGGCCCCGTACTAGCGGGGGCGAACACCGGGGAGCTGTTTTTT
V: TRBV5-1; size: .; J: TRBJ2-1; length: 13; D: .; CDR3: CASTRDSLNEQFF; DNA: TGCGCCAGCACCCGGGACTCCCTCAATGAGCAGTTCTTC
V: TRBV11-1; size: .; J: TRBJ1-1; length: 15; D: .; CDR3: CASSPRWTENTEAFF; DNA: TGTGCCAGCAGCCCTAGGTGGACAGAGAACACTGAAGCTTTCTTT
V: TRBV5-4; size: .; J: TRBJ2-2; length: 17; D: TRBD2; CDR3: CASSRLAGVRTTGELFF; DNA: TGTGCCAGCAGCCGACTAGCGGGAGTTCGGACCACCGGGGAGCTGTTTTTT
V: TRBV7-2; size: once; J: TRBJ2-1; length: 14; D: TRBD1; CDR3: CASSSGGLGGEQFF; DNA: TGTGCCAGCAGCTCAGGGGGTCTGGGCGGTGAGCAGTTCTTC
V: TRBV10-2; size: .; J: TRBJ2-2; length: 15; D: TRBD1; CDR3: CASRDRANMPGELFF; DNA: TGCGCCAGCAGGGACAGGGCAAACATGCCCGGGGAGCTGTTTTTT
V: TRBV11-3; size: .; J: TRBJ2-7; length: 13; D: .; CDR3: CASSLAGSYEQYF; DNA: TGTGCCAGCAGCTTGGCCGGGTCCTACGAGCAGTACTTC
V: TRBV11-3; size: .; J: TRBJ2-3; length: 16; D: TRBD2; CDR3: CASSKRGTSGADTQYF; DNA: TGTGCCAGCAGCAAAAGGGGGACTAGCGGGGCAGATACGCAGTATTTT
V: TRBV7-2; size: .; J: TRBJ1-5; length: 14; D: .; CDR3: CASSSTGFNQPQHF; DNA: TGTGCCAGCAGCTCGACAGGTTTCAATCAGCCCCAGCATTTT
V: TRBV2; size: few; J: TRBJ1-1; length: 11; D: .; CDR3: CASREAREAFF; DNA: TGTGCCAGCAGGGAGGCCAGGGAAGCTTTCTTT